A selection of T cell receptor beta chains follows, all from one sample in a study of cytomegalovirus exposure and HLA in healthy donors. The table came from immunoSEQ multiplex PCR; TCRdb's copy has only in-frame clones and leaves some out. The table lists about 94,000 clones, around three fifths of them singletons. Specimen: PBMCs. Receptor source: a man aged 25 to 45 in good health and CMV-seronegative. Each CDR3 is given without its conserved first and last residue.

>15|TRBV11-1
ASSPWAGGAWGNEQF
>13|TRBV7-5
VRSQLRGKRETQY
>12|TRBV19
ASNGRVFNTEAF
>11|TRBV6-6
ASSDRTKETQY
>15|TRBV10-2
ASSDSGHGGHNYGYT
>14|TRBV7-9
ASSLGLADYYNEQF
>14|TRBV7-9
ASSQTKLAGPYEQY
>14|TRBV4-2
ASSQDLGGTYNEQF
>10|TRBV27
ASSLSGAHQY
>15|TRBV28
ASSFAGRNSGANVLT
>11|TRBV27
ASSLSYTYEQY
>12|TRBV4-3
ASSKEQNNEKLF
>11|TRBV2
ASTGDRQETQY
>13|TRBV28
ASSSGTTDYNEQF
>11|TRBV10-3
AITTQGDYGYT
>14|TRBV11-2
ASSILAGGLTDTQY
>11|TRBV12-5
ASGFGRVTEAF
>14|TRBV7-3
ASSLRVAGVTGELF
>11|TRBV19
ASNNPTGGPRH
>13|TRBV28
ASIQAGGRSYEQY
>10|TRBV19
ASGGSGGEAF
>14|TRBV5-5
ASSLNRLSGANVLT
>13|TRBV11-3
ASSLTMGGVHEQY
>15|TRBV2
ASNRGRGGRDTGELF
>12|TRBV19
ASSSDRGIGELF
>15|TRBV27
ASSSLGAGGFSYEQY
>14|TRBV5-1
ASSPLTSGGQETQY
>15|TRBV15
ATSRDLGLASSYEQY
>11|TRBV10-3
AISRDSSSEAF
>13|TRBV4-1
ASSQRQGGNTEAF
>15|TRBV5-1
ASSPVLAGGPDNEQF
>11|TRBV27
ASRGQVRSPLH
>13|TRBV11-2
ASSGGFAGAYEQY
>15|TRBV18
ASSRSGGVSSYNEQF
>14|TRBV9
ASSTSGAGVTDTQY
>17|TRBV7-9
ASSPLAVRETLSYNEQF
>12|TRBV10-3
AISETTGSYEQY
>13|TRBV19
ASSESGGFSYEQY
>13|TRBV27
ASSTGLAVSYEQY
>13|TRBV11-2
ASSLVGSSYNEQF